Below, 18 T cell receptor beta chains from the same sample are listed, as sequenced in a study of cytomegalovirus exposure and HLA in healthy donors. It was with 60 Vbeta and 13 Jbeta primers that the PCR ran. Using immunoSEQ multiplex PCR, the repertoire was profiled, and TCRdb retains in-frame clones only, with some absent. The sample lists about 130,000 clones; 65% to 90% were seen once. Sequenced: PBMCs. Receptors originate from a girl aged 2-15 years in good health and CMV-seronegative.

The rearrangement links TRBV13 to TRBJ2-7, with D possibly TRBD1 on 5 matching bases. Trimming removed 3 bases at V and 5 bases at J, with 11 bases between. Germline assignment: CDR1 PRHDT and CDR2 FYEKMQ (reference sequence). This CDR3 is 13 amino acids long. CDR3 sequence reads: CASSFLIGDEQYF. CDR3 nucleotide sequence: TGTGCCAGCAGCTTTTTAATAGGGGACGAGCAGTACTTC.

The sample holds a few counts of this clone. The chain combines TRBV7-9 with TRBJ1-4; D not certain. Germline-derived CDR1 and CDR2 are SEHNR and FQNEAQ (reference sequence). With 2 bases removed from V and 4 bases from J, the gap between germline ends came to 8 bases. The CDR3 contains 14 residues. CDR3 coding DNA: TGTGCCAGCAGCTTAAACAGCTTTAATGAAAAACTGTTTTTT. It specifies CASSLNSFNEKLFF.

The CDR3 spells CASSLAATGDSYEQYF. The CDR3, as DNA: TGCGCCAGCAGCTTGGCCGCGACAGGGGACTCCTACGAGCAGTACTTC. The chain carries TRBV5-1 and TRBJ2-7, with 8 bases that match TRBD1. The length of the CDR3 is 16 residues. Germline CDR1 SGHRS, CDR2 YFSETQ. V shed 0 bases and J 0 bases; nucleotides not matched to a gene: 5.

The rearrangement joins TRBV2 to TRBJ2-5; perhaps TRBD1 as D (6 bases). This CDR3 is 14 amino acids long. Germline values: CDR1 SNHLY, CDR2 FYNNEI. Trimming took off 9 bases at V and 2 bases at J, with 16 bases between the two ends. The CDR3 nucleotides are TGTGCCAGTACCTCAAGGACAGCGCAAGAGACCCAGTACTTC. Translated, it gives CASTSRTAQETQYF.

The V call is TRBV7-8, the J call TRBJ1-5; 9 bases match TRBD1. This CDR3 has 15 residues. V gave up 5 bases and J gave up 2 bases; unmatched junction bases: 4. CDR1 is SGHVS and CDR2 is FQNEAQ in the germline V gene. The CDR3: CASSIGQGRNQPQHF. DNA of the CDR3: TGTGCCAGCAGCATCGGACAGGGGCGCAATCAGCCCCAGCATTTT.

The chain carries TRBV7-2 and TRBJ1-2, with 9 positions matching TRBD1. The germline CDR1 and CDR2 sequences are SGHTA and FQGNSA. The CDR3 sequence is 14 residues long. With V trimmed by 6 bases and J by 5 bases, 7 bases remained unmatched. CDR3 loop: CASRIQGARYGYTF. CDR3 nucleotide sequence: TGTGCCAGCAGAATACAGGGGGCTAGATATGGCTACACCTTC.

A single count supports this clone. This rearrangement joins TRBV11-3 to TRBJ2-3; 8 bases agree with TRBD1. There are 16 residues in the CDR3. V dropped 1 base and J dropped 2; count of bases not matched to a gene: 5. The germline V gene encodes CDR1 SGHNT and CDR2 YENEEA. The CDR3, as DNA: TGTGCCAGCAGCTTAGGCAGGGGGCGAGTCACAGATACGCAGTATTTT. Translated, it gives CASSLGRGRVTDTQYF. The full variable domain, in which reference TRBV11-3 and TRBJ2-3 provide the parts outside the CDR3, is EAGVVQSPRYKIIEKKQPVAFWCNPISGHNTLYWYLQNLGQGPELLIRYENEEAVDDSQLPKDRFSAERLKGVDSTLKIQPAELGDSAVYLCASSLGRGRVTDTQYFGPGTRLTVL.

V and J are TRBV4-1 and TRBJ2-7; 9 bases match TRBD1. The CDR3 runs 15 residues. Trimming cost V 3 bases and J 1 base; bases outside gene matches: 4. The germline CDR1 and CDR2 sequences are MGHRA and YSYEKL. CDR3 in DNA: TGCGCCAGCAGCCATTTGGGACAGGGTTCCTACGAGCAGTACTTC. The encoded protein is CASSHLGQGSYEQYF.

J is TRBJ1-5 and V is TRBV6-5; the D gene is possibly TRBD1 (5 bases). Germline V gene lookup returns CDR1 MNHEY and CDR2 SVGAGI. Trimming stripped 5 bases from V and 7 bases from J, with 12 bases between. CDR3 length: 13 amino acids. The CDR3: CASSTGVNQPQHF. The CDR3, as DNA: TGTGCCAGCAGTACGGGGGTGAACCAGCCCCAGCATTTT.

This chain joins TRBV5-1 and TRBJ1-6; 11 bases are shared with TRBD1. There are 17 residues in the CDR3. V was pared by 2 bases and J by 1 base, with 2 bases of the junction left unmatched. Germline values: CDR1 SGHRS, CDR2 YFSETQ. The CDR3 DNA sequence: TGCGCCAGCAGCTTCGGACAGGGGGCTTCCTATAATTCACCCCTCCACTTT. Amino acid sequence: CASSFGQGASYNSPLHF.

The chain carries TRBV14 and TRBJ1-1; TRBD1 matches at 8 bases. Germline-derived CDR1 and CDR2 are SGHDN and FVKESK. Trimming took 3 bases from V and 4 from J; bases not matched to a gene: 10. The CDR3 loop spans 16 amino acids. Here the CDR3 DNA reads TGTGCCAGCAGCCAGTGGACAGGGCAGGTAGCCACTGAAGCTTTCTTT. This gives the protein CASSQWTGQVATEAFF.

This chain links TRBV4-1 with TRBJ2-3; 8 bases map to TRBD2. Trimming at V came to 2 bases and at J to 2 bases, leaving 6 bases not matched to a gene. Germline CDR1 and CDR2: MGHRA and YSYEKL. The CDR3 totals 16 residues. CDR3 bases: TGCGCCAGCAGCCAATTCTCGCGGGGGGCCACAGATACGCAGTATTTT. Translating it yields CASSQFSRGATDTQYF.

This sequence joins TRBV6-5 and TRBJ2-2; no reliable D call. CDR1 is MNHEY and CDR2 is SVGAGI in the germline V gene. Between the trimmed V and J ends, which lost 6 bases and 4 bases, there was a span of 12 bases. The CDR3 runs 14 residues. This CDR3 is CASRSPSGTGELFF. The CDR3 bases are TGTGCCAGCAGAAGCCCTTCTGGCACCGGGGAGCTGTTTTTT.

V gene TRBV2 combines with J gene TRBJ1-1; D gene uncertain. Trimming took off 2 bases at V and 0 bases at J, with 10 bases between the two ends. This CDR3 spans 15 amino acids. The germline CDR1 and CDR2 sequences are SNHLY and FYNNEI. CDR3 sequence reads: CASSERTSVNTEAFF. DNA for the CDR3: TGTGCCAGCAGTGAAAGGACTTCCGTGAACACTGAAGCTTTCTTT.

The sample holds a few counts of this clone. The rearrangement links TRBV5-8 to TRBJ1-5, with 7 nucleotides matching TRBD1. CDR1 is SGHTS, CDR2 YDEGEE, per germline. The CDR3 loop spans 17 amino acids. Losses at the gene ends were 1 base for V and 5 bases for J; bases not matched to a gene: 12. In DNA, the CDR3 is TGTGCCAGCAGCTTGTCGCTTGTGTTCAGGGGGTATCAGCCCCAGCATTTT. This translates into CASSLSLVFRGYQPQHF.

This clone appeared a few times. The chain has TRBV4-3 and TRBJ2-3; 14 nucleotides line up with TRBD2. Germline values: CDR1 LGHNA, CDR2 YSLEER. V dropped 5 bases and J dropped 1; count of bases not matched to a gene: 2. This CDR3 region has 16 residues. The CDR3, as DNA: TGCGCCAGCAGCAGGGGACTAGCGGGGGGCACAGATACGCAGTATTTT. It encodes CASSRGLAGGTDTQYF.

The rearrangement uses TRBV5-1 and TRBJ2-3; perhaps TRBD2 as D (6 bases). CDR1 and CDR2 (germline): SGHRS, YFSETQ. Trimming removed 4 bases at V and 0 bases at J, with 15 bases between. The CDR3 covers 16 residues. The CDR3 region has the DNA TGCGCCAGCAGCCCTCCTAGCGCCACTAGCACAGATACGCAGTATTTT. Residues: CASSPPSATSTDTQYF. The entire variable domain, with the rest obtained from reference TRBV5-1 and TRBJ2-3, is as follows: KAGVTQTPRYLIKTRGQQVTLSCSPISGHRSVSWYQQTPGQGLQFLFEYFSETQRNKGNFPGRFSGRQFSNSRSEMNVSTLELGDSALYLCASSPPSATSTDTQYFGPGTRLTVL.

The chain employs TRBV2 and TRBJ2-5; TRBD2 is a possible D gene (6 bases). Germline CDR1 and CDR2: SNHLY and FYNNEI. The V end was cut by 7 bases, the J end by 5 bases, with 14 bases between. CDR3 length: 13 residues. CDR3 residues: CASTTHRGETQYF. CDR3 in DNA: TGTGCCAGCACGACTCACCGGGGGGAGACCCAGTACTTC.